This is a list of T cell receptor beta chains from one sample in a study of human T cells and chemical hapten exposure. TCRdb fed the RACE reads into MiXCR, producing one record per CDR3 protein. In the table there are roughly 200,000 distinct CDR3 sequences, more than 20% of which are singletons. The input for sequencing was whole blood, taken in connection with sensitization to the hapten diphenylcyclopropenone (DPC). These receptors all stem from a woman aged 45 to 65 with alopecia areata. Some clones in this sample may be carry-over from other donors' samples. The CDR3 runs from the conserved cysteine through the conserved F or W. Fields, in order: clone size, J gene, D gene, V gene, CDR3 protein, CDR3 DNA. A D gene is named only where the DNA matches it firmly. Rows give clone size only sometimes, using once, few, many, or a class for an expanded clone.

clone size: .
J gene: TRBJ2-5
D gene: .
V gene: TRBV12-3/TRBV12-4
CDR3 protein: CASTKRYQETQYF
CDR3 DNA: TGTGCCAGCACGAAGCGCTACCAAGAGACCCAGTACTTC

clone size: .
J gene: TRBJ2-5
D gene: .
V gene: TRBV6-2/TRBV6-3
CDR3 protein: CASSYGASRMETQYF
CDR3 DNA: TGTGCCAGCAGTTATGGGGCTAGTCGGATGGAGACCCAGTACTTC

clone size: few
J gene: TRBJ2-7
D gene: .
V gene: TRBV2
CDR3 protein: CASTVTADYEQYF
CDR3 DNA: TGTGCCAGCACCGTTACAGCAGACTACGAGCAGTACTTC

clone size: few
J gene: TRBJ2-3
D gene: .
V gene: TRBV6-2/TRBV6-3
CDR3 protein: CASSYWGSSTDTQYF
CDR3 DNA: TGTGCCAGCAGTTACTGGGGGTCTAGCACAGATACGCAGTATTTT

clone size: .
J gene: TRBJ2-3
D gene: .
V gene: TRBV7-9
CDR3 protein: CASSLAVEDTQYF
CDR3 DNA: TGTGCCAGCAGCTTAGCTGTGGAGGATACGCAGTATTTT

clone size: .
J gene: TRBJ2-1
D gene: .
V gene: TRBV29-1
CDR3 protein: CSVVRGVEQFF
CDR3 DNA: TGCAGCGTTGTAAGAGGAGTTGAGCAGTTCTTC

clone size: .
J gene: TRBJ1-1
D gene: .
V gene: TRBV7-9
CDR3 protein: CASSLEAWNTEAFF
CDR3 DNA: TGTGCCAGCAGCTTGGAGGCCTGGAACACTGAAGCTTTCTTT

clone size: .
J gene: TRBJ2-7
D gene: .
V gene: TRBV30
CDR3 protein: CAGSFGGGSYEQYF
CDR3 DNA: TGTGCCGGGTCCTTTGGGGGCGGCTCCTACGAGCAGTACTTC

clone size: .
J gene: TRBJ2-1
D gene: .
V gene: TRBV12-3/TRBV12-4
CDR3 protein: CASTFRVLGEQFF
CDR3 DNA: TGTGCCAGCACCTTCCGGGTATTGGGTGAGCAGTTCTTC

clone size: few
J gene: TRBJ2-3
D gene: .
V gene: TRBV5-8
CDR3 protein: CASSLSGRESDTQYF
CDR3 DNA: TGTGCCAGCAGCTTGTCCGGCAGGGAGAGCGATACGCAGTATTTT

clone size: .
J gene: TRBJ1-2
D gene: .
V gene: TRBV12-3/TRBV12-4
CDR3 protein: CASSLGGPGYGYTF
CDR3 DNA: TGTGCCAGCAGTTTAGGGGGCCCGGGCTATGGCTACACCTTC

clone size: .
J gene: TRBJ1-4
D gene: .
V gene: TRBV27
CDR3 protein: CASSYRTDFTTNEKLFF
CDR3 DNA: TGTGCCAGCAGCTACCGGACAGATTTCACAACTAATGAAAAACTGTTTTTT

clone size: few
J gene: TRBJ1-5
D gene: .
V gene: TRBV9
CDR3 protein: CASSVVDRHSNQPQHF
CDR3 DNA: TGTGCCAGCAGCGTAGTTGACAGACATAGCAATCAGCCCCAGCATTTT

clone size: .
J gene: TRBJ1-5
D gene: .
V gene: TRBV28
CDR3 protein: CASSFNSNQPQHF
CDR3 DNA: TGTGCCAGCAGTTTTAATAGCAATCAGCCCCAGCATTTT

clone size: few
J gene: TRBJ1-1
D gene: .
V gene: TRBV27
CDR3 protein: CASSSPSRKTEAFF
CDR3 DNA: TGTGCCAGCAGTTCTCCCTCCAGGAAGACTGAAGCTTTCTTT

clone size: many
J gene: TRBJ2-7
D gene: .
V gene: TRBV29-1
CDR3 protein: CSVGAGYSYEQYF
CDR3 DNA: TGCAGCGTTGGGGCCGGTTACTCCTACGAGCAGTACTTC

clone size: few
J gene: TRBJ1-5
D gene: TRBD1
V gene: TRBV5-5
CDR3 protein: CASSLEGGQGLSQPQHF
CDR3 DNA: TGTGCCAGCAGCTTGGAAGGGGGACAGGGCTTAAGCCAGCCCCAGCATTTT

clone size: .
J gene: TRBJ2-2
D gene: TRBD2
V gene: TRBV25-1
CDR3 protein: CASSVGGRAGNTGELFF
CDR3 DNA: TGTGCCAGCAGTGTTGGCGGGAGGGCCGGGAACACCGGGGAGCTGTTTTTT

clone size: .
J gene: TRBJ2-7
D gene: .
V gene: TRBV21-1
CDR3 protein: CASSAKIEQYF
CDR3 DNA: TGTGCCAGCAGCGCCAAGATCGAGCAGTACTTC

clone size: few
J gene: TRBJ1-5
D gene: .
V gene: TRBV25-1
CDR3 protein: CASSEMGTNQPQHF
CDR3 DNA: TGTGCCAGCAGTGAAATGGGGACCAATCAGCCCCAGCATTTT

clone size: few
J gene: TRBJ2-7
D gene: .
V gene: TRBV9
CDR3 protein: CASSGDPQGGEQYF
CDR3 DNA: TGTGCCAGCAGCGGGGACCCACAGGGGGGGGAGCAGTACTTC

clone size: .
J gene: TRBJ2-7
D gene: .
V gene: TRBV6-6
CDR3 protein: CASSYMTRAREQYF
CDR3 DNA: TGTGCCAGCAGTTATATGACGAGGGCTCGGGAGCAGTACTTC

clone size: few
J gene: TRBJ2-3
D gene: .
V gene: TRBV5-1
CDR3 protein: CASPYPTDTQYF
CDR3 DNA: TGCGCCAGTCCTTACCCCACAGATACGCAGTATTTT

clone size: .
J gene: TRBJ2-1
D gene: .
V gene: TRBV5-1
CDR3 protein: CASRGGAGHYNEQFF
CDR3 DNA: TGCGCCAGCAGAGGAGGTGCGGGGCACTACAATGAGCAGTTCTTC

clone size: .
J gene: TRBJ2-1
D gene: TRBD2
V gene: TRBV7-9
CDR3 protein: CASSVTSRFDEQFF
CDR3 DNA: TGTGCCAGCAGTGTGACTAGCCGGTTTGATGAGCAGTTCTTC

clone size: few
J gene: TRBJ1-1
D gene: TRBD1
V gene: TRBV29-1
CDR3 protein: CSVGLQGAGTEAFF
CDR3 DNA: TGCAGCGTTGGATTACAGGGGGCTGGCACTGAAGCTTTCTTT

clone size: .
J gene: TRBJ2-1
D gene: .
V gene: TRBV12-5
CDR3 protein: CASALGPSAYNEQFF
CDR3 DNA: TGTGCTAGTGCCCTGGGGCCGTCCGCCTACAATGAGCAGTTCTTC

clone size: .
J gene: TRBJ1-2
D gene: .
V gene: TRBV2
CDR3 protein: CASRVTDSYYGYNF
CDR3 DNA: TGTGCCAGCAGAGTAACGGACAGTTACTATGGCTACAACTTC

clone size: few
J gene: TRBJ2-4
D gene: .
V gene: TRBV3-1
CDR3 protein: CASSQREAIQYF
CDR3 DNA: TGTGCCAGCAGCCAAAGGGAGGCGATTCAGTACTTC

clone size: .
J gene: TRBJ1-2
D gene: .
V gene: TRBV11-2
CDR3 protein: CASSLGIGQNYGYTF
CDR3 DNA: TGTGCCAGCAGCTTAGGGATCGGACAGAACTATGGCTACACCTTC

clone size: .
J gene: TRBJ2-7
D gene: TRBD2
V gene: TRBV10-1
CDR3 protein: CASQERESYEQYF
CDR3 DNA: TGCGCCAGCCAAGAGCGGGAATCCTACGAGCAGTACTTC

clone size: .
J gene: TRBJ2-5
D gene: .
V gene: TRBV29-1
CDR3 protein: CSTPGPKIQETQYF
CDR3 DNA: TGCAGCACCCCGGGACCGAAGATACAAGAGACCCAGTACTTC

clone size: .
J gene: TRBJ2-3
D gene: TRBD2
V gene: TRBV29-1
CDR3 protein: CSGAPLAGGGDTQYF
CDR3 DNA: TGCAGCGGCGCCCCTCTAGCGGGAGGTGGAGATACGCAGTATTTT

clone size: few
J gene: TRBJ2-7
D gene: .
V gene: TRBV19
CDR3 protein: CASSPLKGGTYEQYF
CDR3 DNA: TGTGCCAGTAGTCCGTTAAAGGGGGGGACCTACGAGCAGTACTTC

clone size: .
J gene: TRBJ1-1
D gene: .
V gene: TRBV5-1
CDR3 protein: CASSLTRAGTRNTEAFF
CDR3 DNA: TGCGCCAGCAGCTTGACAAGGGCCGGGACACGCAACACTGAAGCTTTCTTT

clone size: .
J gene: TRBJ1-1
D gene: TRBD1
V gene: TRBV11-2
CDR3 protein: CASSFEFTGGRSNTEAFF
CDR3 DNA: TGTGCCAGCAGCTTCGAGTTCACAGGGGGAAGGTCGAACACTGAAGCTTTCTTT

clone size: .
J gene: TRBJ2-2
D gene: .
V gene: TRBV7-3
CDR3 protein: CASSLRSTTNTGELFF
CDR3 DNA: TGTGCCAGCAGCTTAAGATCCACGACGAACACCGGGGAGCTGTTTTTT

clone size: few
J gene: TRBJ2-2
D gene: .
V gene: TRBV20-1
CDR3 protein: CSARARHHTGELFF
CDR3 DNA: TGCAGTGCTAGAGCAAGGCACCACACCGGGGAGCTGTTTTTT

clone size: few
J gene: TRBJ2-1
D gene: .
V gene: TRBV5-6
CDR3 protein: CASIRDSQDSYNEQFF
CDR3 DNA: TGTGCCAGCATTCGGGACTCCCAAGACTCCTACAATGAGCAGTTCTTC

clone size: .
J gene: TRBJ2-3
D gene: TRBD2
V gene: TRBV5-5
CDR3 protein: CASSPMTSGRATDTQYF
CDR3 DNA: TGTGCCAGCAGCCCTATGACTAGCGGGAGGGCCACAGATACGCAGTATTTT

clone size: few
J gene: TRBJ1-6
D gene: TRBD1
V gene: TRBV12-5
CDR3 protein: CASGLGQGPSPLHF
CDR3 DNA: TGTGCTAGTGGTCTGGGACAGGGCCCCTCACCCCTCCACTTT

clone size: .
J gene: TRBJ2-7
D gene: TRBD1
V gene: TRBV6-2/TRBV6-3
CDR3 protein: CASSYVTGGAEQYF
CDR3 DNA: TGTGCCAGCAGTTACGTGACAGGGGGCGCCGAGCAGTACTTC